These 15 T cell receptor beta chains originate from one sample sequenced in a study of cytotoxic CD8 clonotypes in ibrutinib-treated CLL. Assay: immunoSEQ multiplex PCR; the TCRdb copy retains only in-frame clones and omits some. In the table there are 300,000 or so clones, roughly 67% of which are singletons. This specimen consisted of PBMCs, obtained after 36 months of ibrutinib treatment. These receptors came from a human donor with chronic lymphocytic leukemia.

The chain uses TRBV29-1 and TRBJ1-2, with D hard to call. Germline assignment: CDR1 SQVTM and CDR2 ANQGSEA. This CDR3 region has 11 residues. Deletions cut 4 bases from V and 8 bases from J, with 11 bases between. Here the CDR3 reads CSVVRHGGYTF. In DNA form, the CDR3 reads TGCAGCGTTGTCCGGCACGGCGGCTACACCTTC. Drawing the rest from reference TRBV29-1 and TRBJ1-2, the complete variable domain is SAVISQKPSRDICQRGTSLTIQCQVDSQVTMMFWYRQQPGQSLTLIATANQGSEATYESGFVIDKFPISRPNLTFSTLTVSNMSPEDSSIYLCSVVRHGGYTFGSGTRLTVV.

This clone has just a few counts. The chain is built from TRBV5-1 and TRBJ1-6; D is undetermined. Per germline, CDR1 SGHRS and CDR2 YFSETQ. The ends were cut back, 2 bases at V and 0 bases at J, with 15 bases in the middle. This CDR3 has 18 residues. The CDR3 loop reads CASSFKGGSSSYNSPLHF. CDR3 bases: TGCGCCAGCAGCTTTAAGGGAGGATCTAGCTCCTATAATTCACCCCTCCACTTT.

The gene calls are TRBV29-1 and TRBJ2-7, with TRBD1 matching over 7 bases. The trim removed 6 bases at V and 0 bases at J, leaving 5 bases unmatched. The CDR3 length is 13 residues. In germline, CDR1 is SQVTM, CDR2 ANQGSEA. This CDR3 is CSVPGTVSYEQYF. CDR3 DNA sequence: TGCAGCGTGCCCGGGACAGTCTCCTACGAGCAGTACTTC.

The chain combines TRBV7-6 with TRBJ1-4, with D tentatively TRBD1 (6 bases). This CDR3 comprises 19 residues. Germline loops: CDR1 SGHVS, CDR2 FNYEAQ. V lost 5 bases, J lost 4 bases, and 26 bases lay in between. The CDR3: CASSNTPPSPHRDNEKLFF. Here the CDR3 DNA reads TGTGCCAGCAGCAATACTCCCCCCAGTCCTCACAGGGATAATGAAAAACTGTTTTTT.

This rearrangement joins TRBV4-2 to TRBJ2-7, with D possibly matching TRBD1 (7 bases). Germline-derived CDR1 and CDR2 are LGHNA and YNFKEQ. The V gene lost 2 bases and the J gene lost 1 base, with 12 bases spanning the gap. This CDR3 contains 15 residues. CDR3 sequence: CASSQQGGISYEQYF. The CDR3 DNA is TGTGCCAGCAGCCAACAGGGGGGAATTTCCTACGAGCAGTACTTC.

This clone was seen a single time. The rearrangement uses TRBV29-1 and TRBJ2-3, with TRBD2 identical over 11 bases. The CDR3 length is 14 residues. The trim removed 6 bases at V and 3 bases at J, leaving 5 bases unmatched. Germline loops: CDR1 SQVTM, CDR2 ANQGSEA. The CDR3 reads CSVVSGGATDTQYF. In DNA form, the CDR3 reads TGCAGCGTGGTTAGCGGGGGGGCAACAGATACGCAGTATTTT.

The chain carries TRBV6-6 and TRBJ2-2; no reliable D call. The length of the CDR3 is 16 residues. Germline CDR1 is MNHNY and CDR2 is SVGAGI (reference sequence). Trimming removed 5 bases at V and 5 bases at J, with 18 bases between. The CDR3 nucleotides are TGTGCCAGCAGTACACGACCGCCCCGAACGACCGGGGAGCTGTTTTTT. This translates into CASSTRPPRTTGELFF.

The chain recombines TRBV19 with TRBJ2-7; 7 nucleotides agree with TRBD2. Per germline, CDR1 LNHDA and CDR2 SQIVND (reference sequence). The CDR3 sequence is 14 residues long. Trimming cost V 6 bases and J 0 bases; bases outside gene matches: 5. CDR3 nucleotide sequence: TGTGCCAGTAGGGCTAGCGGAAGCTCCTACGAGCAGTACTTC. As protein: CASRASGSSYEQYF.

The chain carries TRBV28 and TRBJ1-2; D might be TRBD1 (5 bases). Trimming removed 4 bases at V and 0 bases at J, with 12 bases between. The CDR3 spans 15 residues. Germline values: CDR1 MDHEN, CDR2 SYDVKM. Written as DNA, the CDR3 is TGTGCCAGCAGTTGGTTCAGGGAAACTAACTATGGCTACACCTTC. It translates to CASSWFRETNYGYTF.

V usage is TRBV5-1 and J usage is TRBJ2-2; no reliable D call. V was clipped by 1 base and J by 6 bases, with 10 bases between them. Germline lookup yields CDR1 SGHRS and CDR2 YFSETQ. The CDR3 extends over 14 amino acids. The CDR3 is CASSLYWVAGELFF. CDR3 nucleotides: TGCGCCAGCAGCTTGTACTGGGTCGCCGGGGAGCTGTTTTTT.

This rearrangement joins TRBV27 to TRBJ2-5; unclear D gene. Per the germline V gene, CDR1 is MNHEY and CDR2 is SMNVEV (reference sequence). V lost 2 bases and J 5 bases, leaving 15 bases between the germline ends. This CDR3 is 15 amino acids long. The CDR3 DNA sequence: TGTGCCAGCAGTTTACGCCCAGGTAGCCCCGAGACCCAGTACTTC. Protein sequence: CASSLRPGSPETQYF.

The J gene is TRBJ2-5, the V gene TRBV6-1, with D perhaps TRBD1 (5 bases). V gave up 5 bases and J gave up 5 bases, with 18 bases separating them. Germline loops: CDR1 MNHNS, CDR2 SASEGT. CDR3 size: 15 residues. The CDR3 nucleotides are TGTGCCAGCAGTAAACGACCACAGGCGCAGGAGACCCAGTACTTC. Its translation is CASSKRPQAQETQYF.

The chain has TRBV29-1 and TRBJ2-3, with D hard to call. This CDR3 region has 17 residues. Trimming shortened V by 4 bases and J by 2 bases, and 22 bases separated the two germline ends. Germline-derived CDR1 and CDR2 are SQVTM and ANQGSEA. CDR3 nucleotides: TGCAGCGTTGTCGGGTCAATTAGGGCGTATGACACAGATACGCAGTATTTT. Translating it yields CSVVGSIRAYDTDTQYF.

The genes are TRBV29-1 and TRBJ2-3, with a possible D match to TRBD1 (6 bases). CDR3 length: 13 amino acids. The V gene's germline CDR1 is SQVTM and CDR2 ANQGSEA. The V end was cut by 3 bases, the J end by 4 bases, with 11 bases between. The CDR3 DNA sequence: TGCAGCGTTGATGTGGGGGCCGCAGATACGCAGTATTTT. Translation: CSVDVGAADTQYF.

V and J are TRBV6-5 and TRBJ2-3; D unresolved. The length of the CDR3 is 13 residues. Germline V gene sequence: CDR1 MNHEY, CDR2 SVGAGI. V was shortened by 4 bases and J by 4 bases, with 9 bases between the two germline ends. The CDR3 nucleotides read TGTGCCAGCAGTTCTTTGGCCCCAGATACGCAGTATTTT. It specifies CASSSLAPDTQYF.